This T cell receptor (beta chain) appears in the sequencing data of a study of CD8 T cells in ankylosing spondylitis. Overall study findings and caveats: As for the disease-linked clones, they showed a CD8+ phenotype and occurred at relatively low frequencies in peripheral blood. Matched synovial fluid from ankylosing spondylitis patients was reported to be enriched for disease-linked clones.

This clonotype was picked up a small number of times. As yet, its antigen is unknown. Germline V gene lookup returns CDR1 SGHRS and CDR2 YFSETQ. This CDR3 comprises 15 residues. Trimming left V 4 bases short and J 1 base short, with 15 bases between. MiXCR, run by TCRdb on the 5' RACE reads, gives a single entry per CDR3 protein. The sample consists of around 250,000 distinct CDR3 sequences, 15% to 20% of them appearing once. The clonotype comes from a male donor with ankylosing spondylitis or in good health (not recorded which). The sequenced sample consisted of blood, either unsorted or a sorted T cell fraction (not recorded which). The chain combines TRBV5-1 with TRBJ2-7; D unclear. This CDR3 is CASSPLDQMSYEQYF. For the CDR3, the DNA is TGCGCCAGCAGCCCCCTAGATCAGATGTCCTACGAGCAGTACTTC.